This entry concerns a single TCR beta chain. No antigen is known for it. The data originate from a study of beta chain features in type 1 diabetes. V was cut by 8 bases and J by 5 bases, with 19 bases left in between. Germline CDR1 and CDR2: MGHDK and SYGVNS. The length of the CDR3 is 14 residues. General study results and limits: Shorter TCRB CDR3s, moderately but significantly so, were found in Type 1 diabetes patients in all four CD4+ subsets.

The entirety of the isolated RNA underwent reverse transcription, so expressed TCRB transcripts were sequenced. The data were produced by immunoSEQ multiplex PCR, yet TCRdb's version contains in-frame clones alone and is incomplete. The sample carries over 600,000 clones, over 10% recorded once. The specimen was naive CD4+ T cells from blood. The TCR originated in a man aged 25-40 years with type 1 diabetes. The chain carries TRBV25-1 and TRBJ2-7; either TRBD1 or TRBD2 may supply D (5 bases each). This chain's CDR3 is CASRQEGIGDEQYF. In nucleotides, the CDR3 is TGTGCCAGCCGACAAGAGGGGATAGGGGACGAGCAGTACTTC.